These 31 T cell receptor beta chains were all obtained from the same sample, sequenced in a study of blood T cells in healthy people across ages. The use of a sample-barcoded 5' primer and a J-beta primer mix characterized a second PCR of roughly 6 to 12 cycles. TCRdb re-called the 5' RACE reads through MiXCR, storing one row per CDR3 protein. The data hold about 380,000 distinct CDR3 sequences, with approximately 51% observed a single time. Sequences were obtained from blood. These receptors all come from a man aged 60-69 years in good health.

The genes are TRBV9 and TRBJ2-1; D remains ambiguous. Deletions cut 0 bases from V and 6 bases from J, with 7 bases between. Germline CDR1 reads SGDLS; CDR2 reads YYNGEE. CDR3 size: 13 residues. CDR3: CASSVGPLNEQFF. CDR3 bases: TGTGCCAGCAGCGTAGGACCCCTCAATGAGCAGTTCTTC.

The rearrangement links TRBV12-3 or TRBV12-4 to TRBJ2-1; 9 bases map to TRBD2. V lost 5 bases and J lost 6; bases outside the gene matches: 5. This CDR3 region has 14 residues. CDR3 nucleotides: TGTGCCAGCAGTCCGGGACTAGCTTCCAATGAGCAGTTCTTC. It is translated as CASSPGLASNEQFF.

This clonotype was picked up a small number of times. The chain recombines TRBV20-1 with TRBJ2-3; 8 nucleotides match TRBD1. V lost 6 bases and J lost 2; bases outside the gene matches: 7. This CDR3 spans 14 amino acids. Germline CDR1 DFQATT, CDR2 SNEGSKA (reference sequence). CDR3 region: CSAPLQGATDTQYF. The CDR3 coding sequence is TGCAGTGCCCCCTTGCAGGGGGCCACAGATACGCAGTATTTT.

This clonotype has only a few counts. V is TRBV28 and J is TRBJ2-1; 10 positions agree with TRBD1. This CDR3 region has 15 residues. V shed 6 bases, J shed 5 bases, and the junction held 7 bases outside the gene matches. CDR1 is MDHEN and CDR2 is SYDVKM in the germline V gene. CDR3 protein: CASSPPGQGNNEQFF. As DNA, the CDR3 is TGTGCCAGCAGCCCTCCGGGACAGGGGAACAATGAGCAGTTCTTC. Drawing the rest from reference TRBV28 and TRBJ2-1, the complete variable domain is DVKVTQSSRYLVKRTGEKVFLECVQDMDHENMFWYRQDPGLGLRLIYFSYDVKMKEKGDIPEGYSVSREKKERFSLILESASTNQTSMYLCASSPPGQGNNEQFFGPGTRLTVL.

CDR3 nucleotides: TGCAGTGCTAGGTGGCAGTTACAAGAGACCCAGTACTTC. Translation gives CSARWQLQETQYF. The chain carries TRBV20-1 and TRBJ2-5; D gene uncertain. The CDR3 has 13 residues. The germline V gene has CDR1 DFQATT and CDR2 SNEGSKA (reference sequence). Trimming took 3 bases from V and 2 from J, leaving 10 bases between them.

This clonotype has a handful of counts. The genes are TRBV29-1 and TRBJ2-3; no firm D call. Germline CDR1 SQVTM, CDR2 ANQGSEA. V lost 6 bases and J 3 bases, leaving 7 bases between the germline ends. CDR3 size: 11 residues. CDR3 region: CSVSMTDTQYF. The CDR3 DNA reads TGCAGCGTCTCCATGACAGATACGCAGTATTTT.

V is TRBV20-1 and J is TRBJ1-6, with 9 bases lining up with TRBD1. V shed 5 bases and J 7 bases; nucleotides not matched to a gene: 15. The CDR3 is 17 residues long. Germline V gene sequence: CDR1 DFQATT, CDR2 SNEGSKA (reference sequence). Here the CDR3 reads CSAPNSPGTGHNSPLHF. For the CDR3, the DNA is TGCAGTGCTCCTAACAGCCCCGGGACAGGGCACAATTCACCCCTCCACTTT.

This clonotype has only a few counts. This chain uses TRBV7-2 with TRBJ2-2, with 8 bases identical to TRBD2. Germline CDR1 and CDR2: SGHTA and FQGNSA. The V and J ends lost 6 bases and 2 bases, in that order; junction bases with no gene match: 8. The CDR3 extends over 16 amino acids. In nucleotides, the CDR3 is TGTGCCAGCAGTTCCGCGCGGGGGGCAAACACCGGGGAGCTGTTTTTT. Amino acid sequence: CASSSARGANTGELFF.

The rearrangement uses TRBV6-2 or TRBV6-3 and TRBJ2-3, with 13 bases matching TRBD2. There are 18 residues in the CDR3. Losses at the gene ends were 5 bases for V and 4 bases for J; bases not matched to a gene: 12. Germline lookup yields CDR1 MNHEY and CDR2 SVGEGT. The CDR3 sequence is CASSHGTSGTGAADTQYF. CDR3 nucleotides: TGTGCCAGCAGTCATGGGACTAGCGGGACGGGAGCGGCAGATACGCAGTATTTT.

The chain recombines TRBV5-1 with TRBJ2-5; TRBD1 matches 7 bases. Judging by the DNA end, TRBJ2-7 fits better; the J call may be wrong. Germline values: CDR1 SGHRS, CDR2 YFSETQ. The CDR3 loop spans 14 amino acids. CDR3 sequence reads: CASSPPGTANEQYF. For the CDR3, the DNA is TGCGCCAGCAGCCCGCCGGGGACAGCCAACGAGCAGTACTTC.

The chain joins TRBV20-1 to TRBJ2-7; TRBD1 is a possible D gene (5 bases). V lost 6 bases and J 6 bases, leaving 12 bases between the germline ends. This CDR3 has 11 residues. The germline gives CDR1 DFQATT, CDR2 SNEGSKA (reference sequence). The chain's CDR3 is CSADGDSEQYF. CDR3 nucleotides: TGCAGTGCGGATGGTGACAGCGAGCAGTACTTC.

The chain links TRBV7-2 to TRBJ2-7; 7 positions match TRBD2. The length of the CDR3 is 16 residues. The germline gives CDR1 SGHTA, CDR2 FQGNSA. The V and J ends lost 5 bases and 2 bases, in that order; junction bases with no gene match: 12. CDR3 protein: CASSPRGGSSAYEQYF. The DNA for the CDR3 is TGTGCCAGCAGCCCCAGAGGCGGGAGCTCCGCCTACGAGCAGTACTTC.

This clonotype was recorded many times. This chain joins TRBV13 and TRBJ2-3; 11 bases agree with TRBD2. CDR1 is PRHDT and CDR2 is FYEKMQ in the germline V gene (reference sequence). V trimming: 5 bases; J trimming: 4 bases; junction bases outside the gene matches: 5. The CDR3 is 15 amino acids. The CDR3 loop reads CASSTRTSGSDTQYF. The CDR3 DNA follows: TGTGCCAGCAGCACTAGGACTAGCGGGTCAGATACGCAGTATTTT. The complete variable domain, with remaining parts taken from reference TRBV13 and TRBJ2-3, reads AAGVIQSPRHLIKEKRETATLKCYPIPRHDTVYWYQQGPGQDPQFLISFYEKMQSDKGSIPDRFSAQQFSDYHSELNMSSLELGDSALYFCASSTRTSGSDTQYFGPGTRLTVL.

Many counts were recorded for this clonotype. V is TRBV10-3 and J is TRBJ2-3; D unclear. With 0 bases removed from V and 4 bases from J, the gap between germline ends came to 8 bases. CDR3 size: 14 residues. The germline gives CDR1 ENHRY, CDR2 SYGVKD. CDR3 loop: CAISESLAADTQYF. In DNA, the CDR3 is TGTGCCATCAGTGAGTCCCTGGCCGCAGATACGCAGTATTTT.

The chain carries TRBV24-1 and TRBJ2-1; 8 nucleotides line up with TRBD1. This CDR3 is built from 13 residues. V trimming: 10 bases; J trimming: 2 bases; junction bases outside the gene matches: 3. Germline V lookup: CDR1 KGHDR, CDR2 SFDVKD. CDR3 coding DNA: TGTGCCACTTCACAGGGGGCCTACAATGAGCAGTTCTTC. Translated: CATSQGAYNEQFF.

The chain joins TRBV7-2 to TRBJ1-1, with D perhaps TRBD1 (5 bases). CDR3 length equals 16 residues. Trimming cost V 8 bases and J 4 bases, with 23 bases left between them. The V gene's germline CDR1 is SGHTA and CDR2 FQGNSA. CDR3 in amino acids: CASSRGGILGGTEAFF. DNA of the CDR3: TGTGCCAGCTCTCGTGGGGGGATCCTCGGGGGCACTGAAGCTTTCTTT.

There are many counts of this clonotype. The CDR3 nucleotides read TGTGCCAGCAGCCCTTATGGCCCCGCGACAGAGCAGTACTTC. Translating gives CASSPYGPATEQYF. The J gene is TRBJ2-7, the V gene TRBV7-9; D unresolved. V was shortened by 5 bases and J by 7 bases, with 18 bases between the two germline ends. The CDR3 loop spans 14 amino acids. The germline V gene encodes CDR1 SEHNR and CDR2 FQNEAQ (reference sequence).

This chain links TRBV15 with TRBJ2-7, with D perhaps given as TRBD1 or TRBD2 (5 bases each). V was cut by 9 bases and J by 3 bases, with 15 bases left in between. The germline CDR1 and CDR2 sequences are LNHNV and YYDKDF (reference sequence). The CDR3 has 13 amino acids. The CDR3 DNA reads as TGTGCCACATATTTGGGGGTGCGCTACGAGCAGTACTTC. Its translation is CATYLGVRYEQYF.

The genes are TRBV11-2 and TRBJ2-7; D may match TRBD1 or TRBD2 (6 bases each). There are 21 residues in the CDR3. Germline V lookup: CDR1 SGHAT, CDR2 FQNNGV. V was cut by 1 base and J by 3 bases, with 31 bases left in between. The CDR3 coding sequence is TGTGCCAGCAGCTTAGTACAACCCGTTTCCCCCCGCGGGACAAAGAGCTACGAGCAGTACTTC. As protein: CASSLVQPVSPRGTKSYEQYF.

This clonotype has a single count. The V gene is TRBV29-1, the J gene TRBJ1-1; possible D gene TRBD1, 6 bases. Per the germline V gene, CDR1 is SQVTM and CDR2 is ANQGSEA. V lost 4 bases and J 0 bases, leaving 21 bases between the germline ends. There are 17 residues in the CDR3. For the CDR3, the DNA is TGCAGCGTTGCTATTGGGGGATGGGGGGGCCTGAACACTGAAGCTTTCTTT. This encodes CSVAIGGWGGLNTEAFF.

The rearrangement uses TRBV20-1 and TRBJ2-1, with 7 nucleotides matching TRBD1. Germline V lookup: CDR1 DFQATT, CDR2 SNEGSKA (reference sequence). The CDR3 totals 14 residues. Losses at the gene ends were 3 bases for V and 9 bases for J; bases not matched to a gene: 11. This CDR3 is CSASLTGIVREQFF. The CDR3 region has the DNA TGCAGTGCTAGCCTGACAGGGATCGTACGTGAGCAGTTCTTC.

This chain uses TRBV30 with TRBJ2-7; 8 positions match TRBD1. Germline CDR1 GTSNPN, CDR2 SVGIG (reference sequence). The CDR3 totals 11 residues. V dropped 8 bases and J dropped 8; count of bases not matched to a gene: 8. The CDR3 DNA sequence: TGTGCCAGATCGGACAGGGATAAGCAGTACTTC. Protein: CARSDRDKQYF.

The genes are TRBV28 and TRBJ2-7; D is unclear. This CDR3 is 12 amino acids long. Germline V gene lookup returns CDR1 MDHEN and CDR2 SYDVKM. Trimming cost V 10 bases and J 0 bases, with 10 bases left between them. In DNA form, the CDR3 reads TGTGCCACAGTCAAAACCTCCTACGAGCAGTACTTC. This gives the protein CATVKTSYEQYF.

This clonotype was seen repeatedly, ten times or more. The chain has TRBV25-1 and TRBJ2-1, with D perhaps matching TRBD1 or TRBD2 (5 bases each). Trimming shortened V by 4 bases and J by 0 bases, and 13 bases separated the two germline ends. There are 16 residues in the CDR3. Germline V CDR1 and CDR2: MGHDK, SYGVNS. This CDR3 reads CASSGDGKSSYNEQFF. In DNA form, the CDR3 reads TGTGCCAGCAGTGGGGACGGTAAGAGCTCCTACAATGAGCAGTTCTTC.

This chain links TRBV20-1 with TRBJ2-7; D perhaps matches TRBD2 (5 bases). The end of the DNA aligns better with TRBJ2-5, so the J call may be wrong. Germline V lookup: CDR1 DFQATT, CDR2 SNEGSKA (reference sequence). This CDR3 contains 13 residues. Written as DNA, the CDR3 is TGCAGTGCTAGAGATGAGGTAGCGGAGACCCAGTACTTC. It translates to CSARDEVAETQYF.

Only a few counts were recorded for this clonotype. This chain joins TRBV20-1 and TRBJ2-7; D possibly corresponds to TRBD1 (6 bases). The CDR3 is made up of 13 amino acids. The V end lost 0 bases, the J end lost 3 bases, and 9 bases lay between the germline ends. Germline loops: CDR1 DFQATT, CDR2 SNEGSKA (reference sequence). CDR3 coding DNA: TGCAGTGCTAGAGATGGACAGAACTACGAGCAGTACTTC. Its translation: CSARDGQNYEQYF.

This clonotype was found a few times. V usage is TRBV29-1 and J usage is TRBJ2-7; TRBD1 aligns across 10 bases. There are 17 residues in the CDR3. Germline values: CDR1 SQVTM, CDR2 ANQGSEA. In DNA, the CDR3 is TGCAGGATTACTGGGACAGGGGTCCATCTCCCTACGTTCGAGCAGTACTTC. It is translated as CRITGTGVHLPTFEQYF.

The V gene is TRBV28, the J gene TRBJ1-3; no definite D call. V was shortened by 6 bases and J by 0 bases, with 12 bases between the two germline ends. The CDR3 contains 15 residues. The germline CDR1 and CDR2 sequences are MDHEN and SYDVKM. The CDR3 sequence is CASRSAGHSGNTIYF. As DNA, the CDR3 is TGTGCCAGCAGGTCGGCAGGCCACTCTGGAAACACCATATATTTT.

V usage is TRBV20-1 and J usage is TRBJ2-5; D tentatively fits TRBD1 or TRBD2 (5 bases each). The J call may not be correct, given that the DNA end is closer to TRBJ2-7. The CDR3 is 12 residues long. The germline CDR1 and CDR2 sequences are DFQATT and SNEGSKA (reference sequence). CDR3 protein: CSARWDRYEQYF. The CDR3 coding sequence is TGCAGTGCTAGATGGGACCGGTACGAGCAGTACTTC.

With regard to this clonotype: A much larger clonotype is one base distant, so this may be a read error. The chain carries TRBV29-1 and TRBJ2-5; 7 positions agree with TRBD1. This CDR3 is built from 13 residues. Germline V gene sequence: CDR1 SQVTM, CDR2 ANQGSEA. V lost 4 bases and J lost 3; bases outside the gene matches: 5. The CDR3 DNA reads TGCAGCGTTGTTAAGGGGGCGGAAGAGACCCAGTACTTC. Its protein is CSVVKGAEETQYF.

This clonotype was detected only once. This rearrangement joins TRBV6-1 to TRBJ2-6, with D perhaps assigned TRBD1 or TRBD2 (5 bases each). Trimming took off 4 bases at V and 2 bases at J, with 12 bases between the two ends. The CDR3 is made up of 16 amino acids. Germline CDR1 and CDR2: MNHNS and SASEGT. The CDR3 region is CASSGDEMAGANVLTF. DNA of the CDR3: TGTGCCAGCAGTGGGGACGAGATGGCTGGGGCCAACGTCCTGACTTTC.